This T cell receptor (beta chain) was sequenced in a study of blood T cell repertoires in COVID-19. Study details: The United States, Italy and Spain were the sources of the acute and convalescent COVID-19 samples. From T cells, B-cell-depleted T cells, or PBMCs came the material, which was cDNA or gDNA.

Per the authors' pipeline: Nucleated cell counts were estimated from reference gene primer amplification. The repertoire was sequenced with immunoSEQ multiplex PCR; TCRdb's copy has only in-frame clones and lacks some. V, J and clone size are those of that table, while D and trimming were read from the DNA. The sample includes about 150,000 clones, about 79% of them seen just once. Sample: peripheral blood. This clonotype originated in a woman aged 50 to 65 with acute or convalescent COVID-19.

Here the CDR3 DNA reads TGTGCCAGCCATGGGACAGGCGACTCGTCACCCCTCCACTTT. Its protein product is CASHGTGDSSPLHF. This chain joins TRBV7-6 and TRBJ1-6; TRBD1 matches 8 bases. The CDR3 length is 14 residues. Germline V gene data show CDR1 as SGHVS and CDR2 as FNYEAQ. Trimming took 8 bases from V and 10 from J; bases not matched to a gene: 10.